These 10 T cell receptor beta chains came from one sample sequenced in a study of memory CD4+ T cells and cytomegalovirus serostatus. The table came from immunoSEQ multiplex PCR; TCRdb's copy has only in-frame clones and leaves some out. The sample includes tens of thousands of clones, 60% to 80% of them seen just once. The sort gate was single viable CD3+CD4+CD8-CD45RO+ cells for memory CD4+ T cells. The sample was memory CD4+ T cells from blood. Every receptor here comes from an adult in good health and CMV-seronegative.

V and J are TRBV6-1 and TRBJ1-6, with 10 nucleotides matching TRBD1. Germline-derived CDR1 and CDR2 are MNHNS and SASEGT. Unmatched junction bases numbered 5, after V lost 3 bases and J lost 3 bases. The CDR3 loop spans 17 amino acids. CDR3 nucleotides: TGTGCCAGCAGTGATCGAGACAGGGGGCTCTATAATTCACCCCTCCACTTT. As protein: CASSDRDRGLYNSPLHF.

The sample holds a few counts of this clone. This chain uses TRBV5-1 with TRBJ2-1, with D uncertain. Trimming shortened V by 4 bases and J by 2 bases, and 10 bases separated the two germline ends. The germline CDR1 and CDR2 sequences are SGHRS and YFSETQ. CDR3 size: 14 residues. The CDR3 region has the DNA TGCGCCAGCAGCCCCAGCAGACCCTACAATGAGCAGTTCTTC. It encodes CASSPSRPYNEQFF.

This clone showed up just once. The CDR3 sequence: CASSLVTASGDTQYF. The CDR3 DNA reads TGCGCCAGCAGCTTGGTGACGGCCTCGGGGGATACGCAGTATTTT. V gene TRBV5-1 combines with J gene TRBJ2-3; a weak D match, TRBD2 (5 bases). Germline CDR1 and CDR2: SGHRS and YFSETQ. The ends were cut back, 0 bases at V and 6 bases at J, with 14 bases in the middle. CDR3 length equals 15 residues.

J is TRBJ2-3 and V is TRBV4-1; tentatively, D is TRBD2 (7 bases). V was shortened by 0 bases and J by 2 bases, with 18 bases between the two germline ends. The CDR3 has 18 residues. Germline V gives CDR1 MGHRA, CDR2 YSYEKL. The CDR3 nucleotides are TGCGCCAGCAGCCAAGATGGAGGGGGAGGGCGTTTCACAGATACGCAGTATTTT. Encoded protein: CASSQDGGGGRFTDTQYF.

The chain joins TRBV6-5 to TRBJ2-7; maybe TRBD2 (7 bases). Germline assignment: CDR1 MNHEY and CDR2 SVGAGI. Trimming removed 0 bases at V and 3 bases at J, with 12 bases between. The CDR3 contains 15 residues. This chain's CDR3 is CASSYSGGLGYEQYF. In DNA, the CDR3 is TGTGCCAGCAGTTACTCCGGGGGGCTGGGCTACGAGCAGTACTTC.

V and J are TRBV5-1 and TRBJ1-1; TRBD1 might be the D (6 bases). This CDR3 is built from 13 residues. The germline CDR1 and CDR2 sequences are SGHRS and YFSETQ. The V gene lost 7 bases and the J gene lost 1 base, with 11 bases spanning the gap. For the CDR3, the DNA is TGCGCCAGCCGTGGACAGACGAACACTGAAGCTTTCTTT. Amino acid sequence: CASRGQTNTEAFF.

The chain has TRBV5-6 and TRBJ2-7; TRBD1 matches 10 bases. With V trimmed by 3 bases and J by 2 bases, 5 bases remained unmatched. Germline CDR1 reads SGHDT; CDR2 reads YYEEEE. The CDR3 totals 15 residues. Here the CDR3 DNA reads TGTGCCAGCAGCTACCCCGGGACAGGGGCCTACGAGCAGTACTTC. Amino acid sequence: CASSYPGTGAYEQYF.

The CDR3 nucleotides read TGTGCCAGCAGCGTACAGGGCGGGAATGAGCAGTTCTTC. Its translation: CASSVQGGNEQFF. The rearrangement uses TRBV7-9 and TRBJ2-1; tentative D call: TRBD1 (6 bases). Germline CDR1 and CDR2: SEHNR and FQNEAQ (reference sequence). The CDR3 covers 13 residues. Trimming removed 5 bases from V and 7 bases from J, with 12 bases in between.

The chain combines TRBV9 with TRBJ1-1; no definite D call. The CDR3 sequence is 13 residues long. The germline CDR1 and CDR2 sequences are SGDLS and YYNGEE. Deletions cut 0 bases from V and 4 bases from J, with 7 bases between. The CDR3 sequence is CASSVASSTEAFF. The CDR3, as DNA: TGTGCCAGCAGCGTAGCTTCTAGCACTGAAGCTTTCTTT. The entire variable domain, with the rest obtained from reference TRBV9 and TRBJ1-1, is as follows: DSGVTQTPKHLITATGQRVTLRCSPRSGDLSVYWYQQSLDQGLQFLIQYYNGEERAKGNILERFSAQQFPDLHSELNLSSLELGDSALYFCASSVASSTEAFFGQGTRLTVV.

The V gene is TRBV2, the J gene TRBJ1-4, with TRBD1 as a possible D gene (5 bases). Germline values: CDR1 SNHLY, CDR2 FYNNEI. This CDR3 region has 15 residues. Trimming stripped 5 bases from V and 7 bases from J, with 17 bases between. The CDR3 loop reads CASSSQRGEREKLFF. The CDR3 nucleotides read TGTGCCAGCAGTTCCCAACGGGGGGAGCGTGAAAAACTGTTTTTT.